These T cell receptor beta chains were read from a single sample in a study of T cells in narcolepsy. Clones were read by immunoSEQ multiplex PCR, and TCRdb kept only the in-frame ones, dropping some. The sample carries 32,000 or so clones, 79% recorded once. Sequenced input: memory (CD45RA-) CD4+ T cells from blood. The receptors here all came from a human donor in good health. Each CDR3 is given with its conserved first and last residue. D genes are given only for firm matches. Clone size is given for some rows only: seen once, a few or many times, or a class if the clone is expanded.

V gene: TRBV4-2
J gene: TRBJ2-2
D gene: .
clone size: .
CDR3 DNA: TGTGCCAGCAGCCGACAACAGAACACCGGGGAGCTGTTTTTT
CDR3 protein: CASSRQQNTGELFF

V gene: TRBV27
J gene: TRBJ2-3
D gene: .
clone size: .
CDR3 DNA: TGTGCCAGCAGTCAGAACCGACCTAGCACAGATACGCAGTATTTT
CDR3 protein: CASSQNRPSTDTQYF

V gene: TRBV6-5
J gene: TRBJ1-4
D gene: .
clone size: .
CDR3 DNA: TGTGCCAGCAGGGGGGATGGGGAAAAACTGTTTTTT
CDR3 protein: CASRGDGEKLFF

V gene: TRBV6-6
J gene: TRBJ1-6
D gene: .
clone size: .
CDR3 DNA: TGTGCCAGCAGTTACACAGGAGAGAATTCACCCCTCCACTTT
CDR3 protein: CASSYTGENSPLHF

V gene: TRBV7-3
J gene: TRBJ1-2
D gene: .
clone size: .
CDR3 DNA: TGTGCCAGCAGCCCCGGACGGCAGCCCCAGGGCTACACCTTC
CDR3 protein: CASSPGRQPQGYTF

V gene: TRBV6-5
J gene: TRBJ2-1
D gene: .
clone size: .
CDR3 DNA: TGTGCCAGCAGTTACTCGTCCAGGGGTAAATACAATGAGCAGTTCTTC
CDR3 protein: CASSYSSRGKYNEQFF

V gene: TRBV2
J gene: TRBJ1-2
D gene: .
clone size: .
CDR3 DNA: TGTGCCACCTCCCTTAGGGCAACCGCAGGAGATGGCTACACCTTC
CDR3 protein: CATSLRATAGDGYTF

V gene: TRBV2
J gene: TRBJ1-2
D gene: TRBD1
clone size: .
CDR3 DNA: TGTGCCAGCAGTGAAGCGCTTTGGACAGGGAATGGCTACACCTTC
CDR3 protein: CASSEALWTGNGYTF

V gene: TRBV11-2
J gene: TRBJ2-5
D gene: .
clone size: .
CDR3 DNA: TGTGCCAGCAGCTTTTCTGGCGGGGGCGGATGGGGGACCCAGTACTTC
CDR3 protein: CASSFSGGGGWGTQYF

V gene: TRBV7-2
J gene: TRBJ1-6
D gene: .
clone size: .
CDR3 DNA: TGTGCCAGCAGCACGAGGCCTAACCGGCCATCACCCCTCCACTTT
CDR3 protein: CASSTRPNRPSPLHF

V gene: TRBV5-1
J gene: TRBJ2-1
D gene: TRBD2
clone size: .
CDR3 DNA: TGCGCCAGCAGCCCGACTAGCGGGAGGAAGATTGAGCAGTTCTTC
CDR3 protein: CASSPTSGRKIEQFF

V gene: TRBV9
J gene: TRBJ2-7
D gene: TRBD2
clone size: .
CDR3 DNA: TGTGCCAGCAGCGTTAATCTAGCGGGAGAGAGCTACGAGCAGTACTTC
CDR3 protein: CASSVNLAGESYEQYF

V gene: TRBV6-1
J gene: TRBJ2-7
D gene: TRBD1
clone size: .
CDR3 DNA: TGTGCCAGCAGTTTGATGCGACAGGGGGTCAACGAGCAGTACTTC
CDR3 protein: CASSLMRQGVNEQYF

V gene: TRBV6-5
J gene: TRBJ2-5
D gene: .
clone size: .
CDR3 DNA: TGTGCCAGCAGCTTTGGACCGAGAGAGACCCAGTACTTC
CDR3 protein: CASSFGPRETQYF

V gene: TRBV27
J gene: TRBJ1-1
D gene: .
clone size: .
CDR3 DNA: TGTGCCAGCAGTCCATTAACGAACACTGAAGCTTTCTTT
CDR3 protein: CASSPLTNTEAFF

V gene: TRBV5-4
J gene: TRBJ2-7
D gene: .
clone size: .
CDR3 DNA: TGTGCCAGCAGTCCCTTCTTGAACAAGCCGAGCTCCTACGAGCAGTACTTC
CDR3 protein: CASSPFLNKPSSYEQYF

V gene: TRBV30
J gene: TRBJ1-2
D gene: .
clone size: .
CDR3 DNA: TGTGCCTGGACAAAAGGGGCTCATGGCTACACCTTC
CDR3 protein: CAWTKGAHGYTF

V gene: TRBV5-1
J gene: TRBJ1-1
D gene: .
clone size: .
CDR3 DNA: TGCGCCAGCCGCCCACCGGGGGAGAACACTGAAGCTTTCTTT
CDR3 protein: CASRPPGENTEAFF

V gene: TRBV7-6
J gene: TRBJ2-5
D gene: .
clone size: .
CDR3 DNA: TGTGCCAGCAGCTTAAAGGGAGAGACCCAGTACTTC
CDR3 protein: CASSLKGETQYF

V gene: TRBV7-7
J gene: TRBJ2-3
D gene: .
clone size: .
CDR3 DNA: TGTGCCAGCAGCTTTGGCGCGGGAATCACAGATACGCAGTATTTT
CDR3 protein: CASSFGAGITDTQYF

V gene: TRBV30
J gene: TRBJ1-3
D gene: .
clone size: .
CDR3 DNA: TGTGCCTGGAGTGTAGTGGGTGGAAACACCATATATTTT
CDR3 protein: CAWSVVGGNTIYF

V gene: TRBV6-8
J gene: TRBJ1-5
D gene: .
clone size: once
CDR3 DNA: TGTGCCAGCAGTTACTCCTACACGGGGTCAGGAAATCAGCCCCAGCATTTT
CDR3 protein: CASSYSYTGSGNQPQHF

V gene: TRBV6-1
J gene: TRBJ2-1
D gene: .
clone size: .
CDR3 DNA: TGTGCCGCATCGGAGCCCTCCTACAATGAGCAGTTCTTC
CDR3 protein: CAASEPSYNEQFF

V gene: TRBV6-1
J gene: TRBJ2-7
D gene: TRBD2
clone size: once
CDR3 DNA: TGTGCCAGCAGGATTAGCGGGATGGCTCCCGAGCAGTACTTC
CDR3 protein: CASRISGMAPEQYF

V gene: TRBV19
J gene: TRBJ2-7
D gene: TRBD1
clone size: .
CDR3 DNA: TGTGCCAGTACCGGGACAGGACAAGGCGAGCAGTACTTC
CDR3 protein: CASTGTGQGEQYF

V gene: TRBV6-1
J gene: TRBJ1-4
D gene: .
clone size: .
CDR3 DNA: TGTGCCAGCAGTGTCACTGAAAAACTGTTTTTT
CDR3 protein: CASSVTEKLFF

V gene: TRBV14
J gene: TRBJ2-6
D gene: TRBD2
clone size: .
CDR3 DNA: TGTGCCATCCATACAACGCGACGGGGGGTAGGGGCCAACGTCCTGACTTTC
CDR3 protein: CAIHTTRRGVGANVLTF

V gene: TRBV18
J gene: TRBJ2-7
D gene: .
clone size: .
CDR3 DNA: TGTGCCAGCTCACCACGGGACGGCTTATGGGAGCAGTACTTC
CDR3 protein: CASSPRDGLWEQYF

V gene: TRBV2
J gene: TRBJ1-4
D gene: TRBD1
clone size: few
CDR3 DNA: TGTGCCAGCGCATACGGACAGGGGGATTATGAAAAACTGTTTTTT
CDR3 protein: CASAYGQGDYEKLFF

V gene: TRBV9
J gene: TRBJ1-2
D gene: .
clone size: .
CDR3 DNA: TGTGCCAGCAGCGTATTACAGGGCGCCGCGGGCTACACCTTC
CDR3 protein: CASSVLQGAAGYTF

V gene: TRBV7-8
J gene: TRBJ1-1
D gene: .
clone size: .
CDR3 DNA: TGTGCCAGCCTCCGAGAGAGGGTGGGTAACACTGAAGCTTTCTTT
CDR3 protein: CASLRERVGNTEAFF

V gene: TRBV5-4
J gene: TRBJ2-7
D gene: .
clone size: once
CDR3 DNA: TGTGCCAGCAGCTTACGAACCGTGCTCGTACAGCAGTACTTC
CDR3 protein: CASSLRTVLVQQYF

V gene: TRBV11-3
J gene: TRBJ2-1
D gene: TRBD2
clone size: .
CDR3 DNA: TGTGCCAGCACACTAGCGGGAGGGTACAATGAGCAGTTCTTC
CDR3 protein: CASTLAGGYNEQFF

V gene: TRBV13
J gene: TRBJ2-3
D gene: .
clone size: .
CDR3 DNA: TGTGCCAGCAGCTTAGAACGGGAAGCACAGTATTTT
CDR3 protein: CASSLEREAQYF

V gene: TRBV11-3
J gene: TRBJ2-1
D gene: TRBD1
clone size: .
CDR3 DNA: TGTGCCAGCAGCTTAGAGTGGGACAGCTCCTACAATGAGCAGTTCTTC
CDR3 protein: CASSLEWDSSYNEQFF

V gene: TRBV28
J gene: TRBJ1-4
D gene: .
clone size: .
CDR3 DNA: TGTGCCAGCTCTAGAATTCCCAAAGGAGGGGCGCGCGATGAAAAACTGTTTTTT
CDR3 protein: CASSRIPKGGARDEKLFF

V gene: TRBV6-5
J gene: TRBJ2-7
D gene: .
clone size: .
CDR3 DNA: TGTGCCAGCAGTTACAAGAAGGGTACCTACGAGCAGTACTTC
CDR3 protein: CASSYKKGTYEQYF